The rows below give T cell receptor beta chains drawn from one sample of a study of control samples from healthy donors and cancer patients. Clones were read by immunoSEQ multiplex PCR, and TCRdb kept only the in-frame ones, dropping some. This table has roughly 180,000 clones, approximately 92% appearing once. The material sequenced was blood. Receptors were obtained from a woman aged 55-69 years in good health. Each CDR3 is given with its conserved first and last residue.

V gene	CDR3 length	J gene	CDR3 protein
TRBV6-6	12	TRBJ1-1	CASSYADTEAFF
TRBV5-1	13	TRBJ1-1	CASSLEGSTEAFF
TRBV7-6	15	TRBJ2-3	CASSLTSGGTDTQYF
TRBV7-9	13	TRBJ1-1	CASSLRGLTEAFF
TRBV5-5	16	TRBJ1-3	CASSLPGPLAGNTIYF
TRBV19	14	TRBJ1-6	CASSIPGGDSPLHF
TRBV27	15	TRBJ2-7	CASSFQTGRRVEQYF
TRBV7-6	13	TRBJ1-1	CASSRDMNTEAFF
TRBV19	18	TRBJ1-1	CASSKLGQGLFLNTEAFF
TRBV7-9	15	TRBJ1-3	CASSLSSGQGHTIYF
TRBV9	12	TRBJ1-5	CASSAGTQPQHF
TRBV6-5	12	TRBJ1-1	CASSRARTEAFF
TRBV18	17	TRBJ1-2	CASSPRSFEDLQYGYTF
TRBV7-2	13	TRBJ1-1	CASNGQFGTEAFF
TRBV5-1	15	TRBJ1-2	CASSQGTAINYGYTF
TRBV24-1	14	TRBJ1-5	CATSDLWGNQPQHF
TRBV27	16	TRBJ1-6	CASSKMGRGLNSPLHF
TRBV28	16	TRBJ2-1	CASSAPRGGLDNEQFF
TRBV5-1	21	TRBJ2-1	CASSLDWTSGGLRSSYNEQFF
TRBV7-9	18	TRBJ2-1	CASSSRWEVLAGFNEQFF
TRBV6-6	12	TRBJ1-1	CASSYPLQGAFF
TRBV7-8	17	TRBJ1-2	CASSLVLGQGETKGYTF
TRBV18	14	TRBJ1-5	CASSPWESNQPQHF
TRBV7-6	17	TRBJ2-1	CASSLALAGGLDNEQFF
TRBV18	13	TRBJ1-1	CASSPDQNTEAFF
TRBV6-2/TRBV6-3	17	TRBJ1-5	CASSSGTGGAGNQPQHF
TRBV7-6	12	TRBJ2-1	CASSQTMGEQFF
TRBV24-1	14	TRBJ1-5	CATSDENSNQPQHF
TRBV4-3	16	TRBJ1-2	CASSQAMGQSFYGYTF
TRBV29-1	16	TRBJ2-1	CSVDPHSGGPYNEQFF
TRBV24-1	13	TRBJ2-3	CATSARSTDTQYF
TRBV10-3	12	TRBJ1-2	CAISPDRRGYTF
TRBV6-5	14	TRBJ1-2	CASSYSGRGYGYTF
TRBV7-2	16	TRBJ1-1	CASSQQAGVWYTEAFF
TRBV19	13	TRBJ1-1	CASSFTMNTEAFF
TRBV25-1	18	TRBJ1-4	CASSERSFRDRGREKLFF
TRBV3-1/TRBV3-2	13	TRBJ1-6	CASSQDGDSPLHF
TRBV18	11	TRBJ2-1	CASSLYNEQFF
TRBV3-1/TRBV3-2	14	TRBJ1-1	CASSQVRGYTEAFF
TRBV4-3	18	TRBJ2-1	CASSQRRTSESSYNEQFF
TRBV29-1	13	TRBJ1-4	CSVLKVPNEKLFF
TRBV5-4	15	TRBJ2-1	CASSHRDRGWNEQFF
TRBV12-3/TRBV12-4	11	TRBJ1-1	CASSLAGEAFF
TRBV7-2	14	TRBJ2-2	CASSLVYGPGELFF
TRBV5-1	15	TRBJ1-4	CASSLQGRLDEKLFF